A single sample is the source of the 25 T cell receptor beta chains below, sequenced in a study of blood T cell repertoires in COVID-19. TCRdb's copy holds only in-frame clones and misses some; the assay was immunoSEQ multiplex PCR. The sample yields over 250,000 clones, 75% to 90% seen once. The material sequenced was peripheral blood. These receptors were obtained from a woman aged 40-49 years who had recovered from COVID-19.

This clone was observed once. This chain connects TRBV5-6 to TRBJ1-4, with 8 bases that match TRBD1. The V gene end was trimmed by 1 base and the J gene end by 7 bases; junction bases not matched to a gene: 3. CDR1 SGHDT and CDR2 YYEEEE come from the germline V gene. There are 14 residues in the CDR3. The CDR3 DNA reads TGTGCCAGCAGCTTGTACAGGGGGTTTGAAAAACTGTTTTTT. Its protein is CASSLYRGFEKLFF.

This chain uses TRBV7-9 with TRBJ2-5; 11 bases match TRBD1. The CDR3 runs 15 residues. CDR1 SEHNR and CDR2 FQNEAQ come from the germline V gene (reference sequence). V shed 5 bases and J 3 bases; nucleotides not matched to a gene: 5. The CDR3 is CASSPWTGGEETQYF. The CDR3 coding sequence is TGTGCCAGCAGCCCCTGGACAGGGGGCGAAGAGACCCAGTACTTC.

The rearrangement uses TRBV30 and TRBJ2-7; TRBD2 matches at 7 bases. CDR3 length: 14 residues. After removal of 2 bases from V and 7 bases from J, the junction contained 11 bases not matched to a gene. Germline V gene sequence: CDR1 GTSNPN, CDR2 SVGIG (reference sequence). In DNA, the CDR3 is TGTGCCTGGAGTAGGGCAGGTTGGGAGGGGGAGCAGTACTTC. It encodes CAWSRAGWEGEQYF.

V is TRBV5-4 and J is TRBJ2-5; tentative D call: TRBD1 (5 bases). The CDR3 has 14 residues. V lost 0 bases to trimming and J lost 3 bases, with 9 bases between them. The V gene's germline CDR1 is SGHNT and CDR2 YYREEE (reference sequence). The CDR3 DNA follows: TGTGCCAGCAGCTTGGAAATAGGGGAAGAGACCCAGTACTTC. Its protein product is CASSLEIGEETQYF.

V usage is TRBV7-2 and J usage is TRBJ1-4, with 9 bases aligning to TRBD1. The CDR3 is 15 amino acids. Germline loops: CDR1 SGHTA, CDR2 FQGNSA. V lost 0 bases, J lost 4 bases, and 0 bases stayed unmatched. The CDR3 protein is CASSLATGGNEKLFF. Here the CDR3 DNA reads TGTGCCAGCAGCTTAGCGACAGGGGGTAATGAAAAACTGTTTTTT.

The chain is built from TRBV5-4 and TRBJ2-2, with TRBD2 identical over 7 bases. The CDR3 covers 17 residues. With 4 bases clipped from V and 4 bases from J, the junction kept 13 bases outside the gene matches. Germline CDR1 SGHNT, CDR2 YYREEE (reference sequence). In DNA form, the CDR3 reads TGTGCCAGCAGCCCCAGTTTATCGGGGGGTGGCACCGGGGAGCTGTTTTTT. This codes for CASSPSLSGGGTGELFF.

The chain couples TRBV5-1 to TRBJ2-2; 9 bases match TRBD1. Per germline, CDR1 SGHRS and CDR2 YFSETQ. The CDR3 extends over 17 amino acids. V was clipped by 5 bases and J by 3 bases; unmatched bases: 11. In nucleotides, the CDR3 is TGCGCCAGCAGTCATCTTACAGGGGGCTACTACACCGGGGAGCTGTTTTTT. It yields the protein CASSHLTGGYYTGELFF.

The rearrangement links TRBV6-5 to TRBJ1-1, with a possible D match to TRBD1 (6 bases). Germline loops: CDR1 MNHEY, CDR2 SVGAGI. V shed 6 bases and J shed 0 bases, with 11 bases lying between them. CDR3 length: 14 amino acids. The CDR3 DNA follows: TGTGCCAGCAGCCTCAGGGGAATGAACACTGAAGCTTTCTTT. This translates into CASSLRGMNTEAFF.

This rearrangement joins TRBV12-3 or TRBV12-4 to TRBJ1-2, with TRBD1 as a possible D gene (5 bases). With 0 bases removed from V and 7 bases from J, the gap between germline ends came to 9 bases. The CDR3 has 13 residues. The CDR3 sequence: CASSLALGGGYTF. The CDR3 bases are TGTGCCAGCAGTTTAGCGCTGGGGGGTGGCTACACCTTC.

This chain connects TRBV9 to TRBJ1-2, with a tentative D call TRBD1 (5 bases). V lost 7 bases to trimming and J lost 4 bases, with 17 bases between them. This CDR3 spans 14 amino acids. Germline CDR1 reads SGDLS; CDR2 reads YYNGEE. This chain's CDR3 is CASAWGGGPYGYTF. CDR3 nucleotides: TGTGCCAGCGCCTGGGGGGGTGGGCCCTATGGCTACACCTTC.

The rearrangement links TRBV5-1 to TRBJ1-6; the match to TRBD1 covers 10 bases. Germline V lookup: CDR1 SGHRS, CDR2 YFSETQ. There are 18 residues in the CDR3. V dropped 0 bases and J dropped 2; count of bases not matched to a gene: 5. CDR3 residues: CASSLDGDRGPYNSPLHF. Here the CDR3 DNA reads TGCGCCAGCAGCTTGGATGGGGACAGGGGACCCTATAATTCACCCCTCCACTTT.

The genes are TRBV4-3 and TRBJ2-4; maybe TRBD2 (5 bases). CDR1 and CDR2 (germline): LGHNA, YSLEER. Trimming removed 1 base from V and 1 base from J, with 11 bases in between. The CDR3 is 16 residues long. The chain's CDR3 is CASSQGVRGAKNIQYF. In nucleotides, the CDR3 is TGCGCCAGCAGCCAAGGGGTCCGAGGGGCCAAAAACATTCAGTACTTC.

This chain uses TRBV15 with TRBJ1-1; 8 bases match TRBD1. The V gene's germline CDR1 is LNHNV and CDR2 YYDKDF (reference sequence). V shed 0 bases, J shed 3 bases, and the junction held 3 bases outside the gene matches. The CDR3 has 15 residues. The CDR3 DNA reads TGTGCCACCAGCAGAGAACAGGGGGAGTACACTGAAGCTTTCTTT. This encodes CATSREQGEYTEAFF.

The chain uses TRBV5-1 and TRBJ1-1; 9 nucleotides agree with TRBD1. V lost 5 bases to trimming and J lost 1 base; unmatched junction nucleotides: 3. Germline V gene lookup returns CDR1 SGHRS and CDR2 YFSETQ. The CDR3 runs to 14 residues. The CDR3 reads CASRGQGTNTEAFF. The DNA of the CDR3 is TGCGCCAGCAGGGGACAGGGAACGAACACTGAAGCTTTCTTT.

The CDR3 nucleotides read TGTGCCAGCAGCCTTGGATTGGGGGCTCGGGTTACAGATACGCAGTATTTT. It yields the protein CASSLGLGARVTDTQYF. The chain uses TRBV3-1 (or the pseudogene TRBV3-2) and TRBJ2-3, with D possibly TRBD1 on 6 matching bases. CDR1 is LGHDT, CDR2 YNNKEL, per germline (reference sequence). The V end was cut by 4 bases, the J end by 3 bases, with 20 bases between. CDR3 length: 17 residues.

The rearrangement uses TRBV3-1 (or the pseudogene TRBV3-2) and TRBJ1-3, with D possibly matching TRBD1 (6 bases). Germline CDR1 is LGHDT and CDR2 is YNNKEL (reference sequence). CDR3 length equals 13 residues. V lost 5 bases and J lost 4, with 9 bases in between. The CDR3 is CASSFDRGNTIYF. The CDR3 bases are TGTGCCAGCAGCTTCGACAGGGGAAACACCATATATTTT.

The chain joins TRBV7-2 to TRBJ2-3, with 7 bases lining up with TRBD1. Losses at the gene ends were 4 bases for V and 1 base for J; bases not matched to a gene: 8. The CDR3 loop spans 16 amino acids. CDR1 and CDR2 (germline): SGHTA, FQGNSA. For the CDR3, the DNA is TGTGCCAGCAGCTACCTCCGGCAGGGGGGCACAGATACGCAGTATTTT. Translated, it gives CASSYLRQGGTDTQYF.

The V call is TRBV4-3, the J call TRBJ1-3; D is unresolved. Trimming took off 0 bases at V and 1 base at J, with 13 bases between the two ends. This CDR3 has 17 amino acids. Looked up from germline, CDR1 is LGHNA and CDR2 is YSLEER. In DNA form, the CDR3 reads TGCGCCAGCAGCCAAGATTGGTTCACCGCGTCTGGAAACACCATATATTTT. As protein: CASSQDWFTASGNTIYF.

This chain connects TRBV2 to TRBJ1-1, with a possible D match to TRBD1 (5 bases). Trimming cost V 7 bases and J 4 bases, with 16 bases left between them. Germline V gene sequence: CDR1 SNHLY, CDR2 FYNNEI. The length of the CDR3 is 14 residues. The CDR3 spells CASNKGMEGTEAFF. The CDR3 DNA reads TGTGCCAGCAACAAGGGGATGGAGGGCACTGAAGCTTTCTTT.

The chain is built from TRBV5-6 and TRBJ1-6; TRBD1 matches at 9 bases. The CDR3 consists of 16 residues. The V gene end was trimmed by 1 base and the J gene end by 10 bases; junction bases not matched to a gene: 9. Per the germline V gene, CDR1 is SGHDT and CDR2 is YYEEEE. The CDR3 DNA sequence: TGTGCCAGCAGCTTGCGCGGGACAGGGATATGGTCACCCCTCCACTTT. Encoded protein: CASSLRGTGIWSPLHF.

V gene TRBV5-1 combines with J gene TRBJ2-5; TRBD2 matches 8 bases. This CDR3 comprises 16 residues. Germline V gives CDR1 SGHRS, CDR2 YFSETQ. V lost 4 bases to trimming and J lost 5 bases; unmatched junction nucleotides: 13. The CDR3 protein is CASSPNPGGAGETQYF. Written as DNA, the CDR3 is TGCGCCAGCAGCCCCAACCCGGGGGGGGCCGGGGAGACCCAGTACTTC.

The chain has TRBV11-3 and TRBJ1-1, with 8 bases identical to TRBD1. In germline, CDR1 is SGHNT, CDR2 YENEEA. The CDR3 runs 13 residues. The trim removed 4 bases at V and 6 bases at J, leaving 4 bases unmatched. The CDR3 protein is CASSSDRGAEAFF. The CDR3 DNA reads as TGTGCCAGCAGCTCCGACAGGGGCGCTGAAGCTTTCTTT.

The genes are TRBV19 and TRBJ2-3; perhaps TRBD2 as D (5 bases). This CDR3 region has 15 residues. Per the germline V gene, CDR1 is LNHDA and CDR2 is SQIVND (reference sequence). V was shortened by 4 bases and J by 2 bases, with 13 bases between the two germline ends. CDR3 in amino acids: CASSTTRDNTDTQYF. The DNA of the CDR3 is TGTGCCAGTAGTACAACCCGGGATAACACAGATACGCAGTATTTT.

This chain links TRBV4-1 with TRBJ1-3, with 10 bases identical to TRBD1. The CDR3 has 17 residues. Germline V lookup: CDR1 MGHRA, CDR2 YSYEKL. With V trimmed by 5 bases and J by 0 bases, 7 bases remained unmatched. DNA for the CDR3: TGCGCCAGCAGCACCGGGACAGGGGTCTTCTCTGGAAACACCATATATTTT. Protein sequence: CASSTGTGVFSGNTIYF.

This chain connects TRBV28 to TRBJ2-7, with D perhaps matching TRBD1 (6 bases). V dropped 4 bases and J dropped 3 bases, with 13 bases sitting between them. Germline V gives CDR1 MDHEN, CDR2 SYDVKM. The CDR3 contains 14 residues. This chain's CDR3 is CASSYDRSIYEQYF. The CDR3 DNA sequence: TGTGCCAGCAGTTATGACAGGTCAATCTACGAGCAGTACTTC.